These 5 T cell receptor beta chains share one sample of origin, sequenced in a study of T cell responses to AZD1222 COVID-19 vaccine. Sequencing used immunoSEQ multiplex PCR; TCRdb keeps in-frame clones, though not all of them. This table holds about 110,000 clones, 87% found once. This specimen was peripheral blood, taken on day 0 of AZD1222 vaccination. The receptors derive from an adult in good health.

This chain links TRBV12-3 or TRBV12-4 with TRBJ1-1, with 9 bases identical to TRBD1. This CDR3 has 13 amino acids. V lost 1 base and J lost 11; bases outside the gene matches: 5. CDR3 loop: CASSLEDRGRAFF. The CDR3 DNA is TGTGCCAGCAGTTTAGAGGACAGGGGAAGGGCTTTCTTT.

V is TRBV6-2 or TRBV6-3 and J is TRBJ1-3; the D is unclear. The germline gives CDR1 MNHEY, CDR2 SVGEGT. Trimming removed 6 bases from V and 0 bases from J, with 6 bases in between. The CDR3 runs to 13 residues. The CDR3 DNA is TGTGCCAGCAGCGCCAACTCTGGAAACACCATATATTTT. The encoded protein is CASSANSGNTIYF.

This chain links TRBV9 with TRBJ2-1, with TRBD2 matching over 9 bases. J was trimmed by 0 bases and V by 3 bases; bases with no gene match: 7. The CDR3 contains 17 residues. Germline assignment: CDR1 SGDLS and CDR2 YYNGEE. The CDR3 coding sequence is TGTGCCAGCAGCGACACAGGACTAGCGAGCTCCTACAATGAGCAGTTCTTC. The encoded protein is CASSDTGLASSYNEQFF.

V and J are TRBV9 and TRBJ2-2; TRBD1 agrees at 9 bases. Looked up from germline, CDR1 is SGDLS and CDR2 is YYNGEE. CDR3 length equals 18 residues. V lost 3 bases and J lost 3; bases outside the gene matches: 12. The CDR3 is CASSDGDRDVMYTGELFF. DNA of the CDR3: TGTGCCAGCAGCGACGGGGACAGGGATGTTATGTACACCGGGGAGCTGTTTTTT. The entire variable domain, with the rest obtained from reference TRBV9 and TRBJ2-2, is as follows: DSGVTQTPKHLITATGQRVTLRCSPRSGDLSVYWYQQSLDQGLQFLIQYYNGEERAKGNILERFSAQQFPDLHSELNLSSLELGDSALYFCASSDGDRDVMYTGELFFGEGSRLTVL.

The chain uses TRBV6-2 or TRBV6-3 and TRBJ2-5, with D possibly called TRBD1 or TRBD2 (5 bases each). The CDR3 spans 16 residues. From germline, CDR1 is MNHEY and CDR2 SVGEGT. The ends were cut back, 5 bases at V and 1 base at J, with 17 bases in the middle. Written as DNA, the CDR3 is TGTGCCAGCAGTGGTCGGCCAGGGAGTTTCCAAGAGACCCAGTACTTC. Translated, it gives CASSGRPGSFQETQYF.